This T cell receptor beta chain came from a study of blood T cell repertoires in COVID-19. In the original analysis: Nucleated cell counts were estimated from reference gene primer amplification. Libraries were prepared by immunoSEQ multiplex PCR; TCRdb keeps only in-frame clonotypes and omits some of them. V and J calls and clone size are given by that table; D and trimming were obtained from the DNA. Here the sample spans some 220,000 clones, roughly 88% being singletons. This CDR3 is built from 12 residues. Trimming removed 6 bases from V and 7 bases from J, with 12 bases in between. The germline V gene encodes CDR1 MDHEN and CDR2 SYDVKM.

V gene TRBV28 combines with J gene TRBJ1-2, with a possible D match to TRBD1 (6 bases). This clonotype was obtained from a man over 45 with active or convalescent COVID-19. Sequenced sample: peripheral blood. The chain's CDR3 is CASSPQGLGYTF. CDR3 coding DNA: TGTGCCAGCAGCCCACAGGGTCTTGGCTACACCTTC.